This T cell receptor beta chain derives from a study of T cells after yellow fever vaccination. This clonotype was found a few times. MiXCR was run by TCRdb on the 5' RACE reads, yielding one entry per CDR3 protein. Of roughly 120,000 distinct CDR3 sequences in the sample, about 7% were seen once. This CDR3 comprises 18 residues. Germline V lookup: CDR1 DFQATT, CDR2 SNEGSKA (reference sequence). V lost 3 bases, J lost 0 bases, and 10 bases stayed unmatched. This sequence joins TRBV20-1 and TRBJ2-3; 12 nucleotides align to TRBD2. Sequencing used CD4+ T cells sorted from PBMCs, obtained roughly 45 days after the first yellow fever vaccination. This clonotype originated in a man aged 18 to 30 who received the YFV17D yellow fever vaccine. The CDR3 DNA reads TGCAGTGCTAGTCGGGCTAGCGGGGGGGTCTCTAGCACAGATACGCAGTATTTT. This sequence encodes CSASRASGGVSSTDTQYF.